This TCR beta chain appears in the sequencing data of a study of regulatory T cells in long-lasting Graves disease. The CDR3 contains 12 residues. Germline CDR1 reads GTSNPN; CDR2 reads SVGIG (reference sequence). J gave up 4 bases and V 8 bases, and 5 bases lay outside the gene matches. Libraries of TCR beta came from iRepertoire HTBI primers plus Arm-PCR of CDR3 regions. TCRdb called the multiplex PCR reads again in MiXCR, with one record for every CDR3 protein. The profile covers a few hundred thousand distinct CDR3 sequences, with over 12% appearing a single time and approximately 7.8% taken by the ten largest. Time point denoted: newly diagnosed GD, antithyroid drugs for less than 3 months. The TCR library was made from RNA that had been extracted from PBMCs in TRIzol. These data are also associated with another study on T cells in Graves' hyperthyroidism and ophthalmopathy.

This chain joins TRBV30 and TRBJ1-2; 9 positions match TRBD1. Sequencing was performed on peripheral blood mononuclear cells (PBMCs), taken at new diagnosis, from a patient treated with antithyroid drugs. This sequence originates from a woman aged 40 to 50 with Graves disease. CDR3 amino acids: CALQGAGYGYTF. The CDR3 bases are TGTGCCCTACAGGGGGCTGGCTATGGCTACACCTTC.